The 2 T cell receptor beta chains reported below all come from one sample, sequenced in a study of response to subunit inactivated influenza vaccine. TCRdb fed the RT-PCR reads into MiXCR, producing one record per CDR3 protein. The table has 800,000 to 1,000,000 distinct CDR3 sequences, less than 25% seen once. The sequences come from PBMCs from blood, collected about 5 days after vaccination. These TCRs come from a man aged 50 to 60 who received an inactivated influenza vaccine.

The chain recombines TRBV12-3 or TRBV12-4 with TRBJ2-5, with 7 bases lining up with TRBD2. The CDR3 has 18 residues. Losses at the gene ends were 5 bases for V and 4 bases for J; bases not matched to a gene: 19. The CDR3 nucleotides read TGTGCCAGCAGTCCCAGCGCGGGCAGCGGGGACCGGGCAGAGACCCAGTACTTC. Residues: CASSPSAGSGDRAETQYF.

This clonotype was counted a few times. This chain connects TRBV5-1 to TRBJ1-5; D ambiguous. CDR1 is SGHRS and CDR2 is YFSETQ in the germline V gene. There are 15 residues in the CDR3. V was cut by 5 bases and J by 0 bases, with 12 bases left in between. This CDR3 reads CASRPTGDSNQPQHF. The CDR3 DNA follows: TGCGCCAGCAGACCGACGGGCGATAGCAATCAGCCCCAGCATTTT.